The table lists the clone carrying this T cell receptor beta chain with a few counts. V was cut by 3 bases and J by 3 bases, with 17 bases left in between. The germline V gene has CDR1 KGHSH and CDR2 LQKENI. The CDR3 consists of 17 residues. This entry belongs to a study of tumor-infiltrating lymphocytes in localized non-small cell lung cancer. Method: immunoSEQ multiplex PCR; TCRdb's copy keeps in-frame clones and lacks some. The table has approximately 17,000 clones, 70% to 75% seen once. This TCR was recovered from a human donor with non-small cell lung cancer. The V call is TRBV18, the J call TRBJ2-2; possible D gene TRBD2, 6 bases. Sample: lung tumor tissue. In DNA form, the CDR3 reads TGTGCCAGCTCACCGCAGGGCGGGGCGCGGGACACCGGGGAGCTGTTTTTT. This translates into CASSPQGGARDTGELFF.